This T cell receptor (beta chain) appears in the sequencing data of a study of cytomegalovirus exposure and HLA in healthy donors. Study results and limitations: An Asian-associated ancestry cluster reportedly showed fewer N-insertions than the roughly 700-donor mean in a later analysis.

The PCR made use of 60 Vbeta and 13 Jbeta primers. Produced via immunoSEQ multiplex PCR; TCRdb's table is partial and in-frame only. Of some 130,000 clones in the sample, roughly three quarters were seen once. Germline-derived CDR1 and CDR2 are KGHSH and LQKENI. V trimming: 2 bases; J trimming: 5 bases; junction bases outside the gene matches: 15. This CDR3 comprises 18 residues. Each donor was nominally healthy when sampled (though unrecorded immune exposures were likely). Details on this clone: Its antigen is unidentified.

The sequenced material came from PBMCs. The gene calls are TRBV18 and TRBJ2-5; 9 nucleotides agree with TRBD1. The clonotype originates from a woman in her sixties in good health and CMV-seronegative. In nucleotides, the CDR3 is TGTGCCAGCTCACCAACCGGTCCTCAGGACAGGGGTGTGGAGACCCAGTACTTC. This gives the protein CASSPTGPQDRGVETQYF. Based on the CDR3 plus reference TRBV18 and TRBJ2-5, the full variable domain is NAGVMQNPRHLVRRRGQEARLRCSPMKGHSHVYWYRQLPEEGLKFMVYLQKENIIDESGMPKERFSAEFPKEGPSILRIQQVVRGDSAAYFCASSPTGPQDRGVETQYFGPGTRLLVL.